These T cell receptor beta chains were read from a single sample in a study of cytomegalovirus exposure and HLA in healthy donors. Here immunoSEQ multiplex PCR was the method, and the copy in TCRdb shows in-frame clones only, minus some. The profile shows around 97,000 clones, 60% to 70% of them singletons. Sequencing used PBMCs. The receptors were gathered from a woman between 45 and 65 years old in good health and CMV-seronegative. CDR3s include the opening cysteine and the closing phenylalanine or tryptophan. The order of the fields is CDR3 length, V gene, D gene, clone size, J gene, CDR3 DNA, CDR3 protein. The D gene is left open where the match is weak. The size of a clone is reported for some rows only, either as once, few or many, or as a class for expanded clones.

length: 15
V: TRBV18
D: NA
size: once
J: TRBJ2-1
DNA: TGTGCCAGCTCACCCAATACAGGGATCGAGGGTGAGCAGTTCTTC
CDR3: CASSPNTGIEGEQFF

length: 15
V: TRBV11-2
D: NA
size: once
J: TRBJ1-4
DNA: TGTGCCAGCAGCTTAGGGTCAGGCACTTCCGAAAAACTGTTTTTT
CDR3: CASSLGSGTSEKLFF

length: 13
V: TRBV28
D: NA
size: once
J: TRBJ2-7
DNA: TGTGCCAGCAGTTTCCCCCCTAACTACGAGCAGTACTTC
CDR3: CASSFPPNYEQYF

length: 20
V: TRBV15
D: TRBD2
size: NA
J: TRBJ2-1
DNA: TGTGCCACCAGCAGAGATTTTACCCCTTATCGCGGGAGGCCGTTCAATGAGCAGTTCTTC
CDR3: CATSRDFTPYRGRPFNEQFF

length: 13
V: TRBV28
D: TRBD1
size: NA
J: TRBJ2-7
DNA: TGTGCCAGCAGTCTCGGACAGGTCTACGAGCAGTACTTC
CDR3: CASSLGQVYEQYF

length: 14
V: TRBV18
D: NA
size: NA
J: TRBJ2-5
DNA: TGTGCCAGCAACGGAGTAAGGGGTAAAGAGACCCAGTACTTC
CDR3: CASNGVRGKETQYF

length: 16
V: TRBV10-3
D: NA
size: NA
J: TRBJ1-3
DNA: TGTGCCATCAGAGCGACAGGTGACCTCTCTGGAAACACCATATATTTT
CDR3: CAIRATGDLSGNTIYF

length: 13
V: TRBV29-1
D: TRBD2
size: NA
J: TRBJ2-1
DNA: TGCAGCGTAAGGGTAGCGGGGCACAATGAGCAGTTCTTC
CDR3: CSVRVAGHNEQFF

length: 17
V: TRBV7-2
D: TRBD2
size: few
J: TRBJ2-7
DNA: TGTGCCAGCAGCTTATTCAGTTTTTCGGGGACTAAGGACGAGCAGTACTTC
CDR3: CASSLFSFSGTKDEQYF

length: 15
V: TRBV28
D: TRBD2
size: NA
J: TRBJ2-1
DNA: TGTGCCAGCAGTTTTTTAGCGGGAGCTCTCAATGAGCAGTTCTTC
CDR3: CASSFLAGALNEQFF

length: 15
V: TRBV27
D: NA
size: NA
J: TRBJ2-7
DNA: TGTGCCAGCAGTCCCGTGGCGGAAGTCGCCTACGAGCAGTACTTC
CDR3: CASSPVAEVAYEQYF